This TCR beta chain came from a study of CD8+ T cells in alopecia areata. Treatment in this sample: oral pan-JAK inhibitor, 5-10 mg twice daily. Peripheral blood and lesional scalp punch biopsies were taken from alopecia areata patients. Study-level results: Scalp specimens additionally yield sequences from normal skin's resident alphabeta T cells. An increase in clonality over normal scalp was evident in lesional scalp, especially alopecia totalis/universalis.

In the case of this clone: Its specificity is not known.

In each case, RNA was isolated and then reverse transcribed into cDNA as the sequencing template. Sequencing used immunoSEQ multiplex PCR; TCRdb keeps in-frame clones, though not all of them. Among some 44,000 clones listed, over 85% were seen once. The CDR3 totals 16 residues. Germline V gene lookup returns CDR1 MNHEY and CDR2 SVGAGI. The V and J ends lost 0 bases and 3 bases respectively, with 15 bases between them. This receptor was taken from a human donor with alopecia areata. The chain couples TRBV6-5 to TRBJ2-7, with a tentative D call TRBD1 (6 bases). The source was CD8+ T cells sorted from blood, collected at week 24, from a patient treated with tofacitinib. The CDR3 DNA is TGTGCCAGCAGTTACTCACCGACAGGCCTCGACTACGAGCAGTACTTC. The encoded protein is CASSYSPTGLDYEQYF.